This TCR beta chain was profiled in a study of radiotherapy plus CTLA-4 blockade in lung cancer. Trimming cost V 6 bases and J 5 bases, with 13 bases left between them. The CDR3 contains 13 residues. Germline-derived CDR1 and CDR2 are MDHEN and SYDVKM. Assay used: immunoSEQ multiplex PCR; TCRdb lists only in-frame clones, some missing. This sample yields approximately 77,000 clones, of which under 85% are seen a single time; 0.65% to 0.85% belongs to the top ten. The starting material was peripheral blood, obtained from a patient treated with radiotherapy plus ipilimumab. The chain joins TRBV28 to TRBJ1-2; tentatively, D is TRBD1 (6 bases). This clonotype was obtained from a human donor with non-small cell lung cancer who had stable disease on radiotherapy plus ipilimumab. In DNA, the CDR3 is TGTGCCAGCAGGGGGGGGGCAGGTTATGGCTACACCTTC. It specifies CASRGGAGYGYTF.